This T cell receptor beta chain was profiled in a study of cytomegalovirus exposure and HLA in healthy donors. Study at large: An earlier analysis found some 100 million unique TCR beta sequences from about 179 million T cells. General study results and limits: In a later analysis, HLA-associated beta chains showed higher expansion and lower generation probabilities than comparable chains.

This CDR3 is built from 13 residues. The germline V and J ends were trimmed by 0 bases and 5 bases, with 7 bases remaining between them. CDR1 MNHEY and CDR2 SVGAGI come from the germline V gene. Primers included in the PCR were 60 Vbeta and 13 Jbeta primers. Libraries were prepared by immunoSEQ multiplex PCR; TCRdb keeps only in-frame clonotypes and omits some of them. Altogether some 90,000 clones are present, around 74% being singletons, with the ten largest covering 2.5% to 3.5%. Of note for this clone: Its specificity is not known.

This receptor was obtained from a female donor in good health and CMV-seropositive. The rearrangement joins TRBV6-5 to TRBJ2-5; D gene uncertain. The sample consisted of PBMCs. The CDR3 region is CASSYSRPETQYF. DNA for the CDR3: TGTGCCAGCAGTTACTCGAGGCCGGAGACCCAGTACTTC.